One and the same sample provided the 23 T cell receptor beta chains below, sequenced in a study of Graves' ophthalmopathy and Graves' hyperthyroidism. Amplification of TCR beta CDR3 regions used RNA transcripts. Second-round multiplex PCR came after a first-round RT-PCR that employed HTBI primers. TCRdb reprocessed the multiplex PCR reads with MiXCR, giving one entry per CDR3 protein. This sample has about 220,000 distinct CDR3 sequences, with about 22% found just once. Sample: peripheral blood. The receptor set was obtained from a woman aged 45-65 years with Graves' ophthalmopathy.

The sample holds many counts of this clonotype. The chain has TRBV20-1 and TRBJ2-7; weak D call: TRBD1 (5 bases). The CDR3 has 13 amino acids. Per the germline V gene, CDR1 is DFQATT and CDR2 is SNEGSKA (reference sequence). The V and J ends lost 1 base and 2 bases respectively, with 9 bases between them. This CDR3 reads CSARVAGTYEQYF. The CDR3 DNA is TGCAGTGCTAGAGTAGCAGGGACCTACGAGCAGTACTTC.

This clonotype was detected once. The chain employs TRBV3-1 and TRBJ1-2; 9 bases fit TRBD1. V lost 1 base to trimming and J lost 8 bases; unmatched junction nucleotides: 8. The CDR3 loop spans 15 amino acids. CDR1 LGHDT and CDR2 YNNKEL come from the germline V gene (reference sequence). This CDR3 reads CASSQAGGTGSGYTF. Written as DNA, the CDR3 is TGTGCCAGCAGCCAAGCTGGCGGGACAGGGAGCGGCTACACCTTC.

This clonotype was recorded at least ten times. The chain is built from TRBV10-3 and TRBJ2-7, with D perhaps being TRBD1 or TRBD2 (5 bases each). Trimming took off 3 bases at V and 0 bases at J, with 6 bases between the two ends. The CDR3 covers 13 residues. Germline values: CDR1 ENHRY, CDR2 SYGVKD. CDR3 sequence (DNA): TGTGCCATCAGTGATGGGACCTCCTACGAGCAGTACTTC. As protein: CAISDGTSYEQYF.

This clonotype has ten or more counts. V usage is TRBV5-1 and J usage is TRBJ2-7; no clear D gene. Germline CDR1 reads SGHRS; CDR2 reads YFSETQ. Trimming pared 0 bases from V and 2 bases from J, leaving 6 bases between. The CDR3 has 13 amino acids. CDR3 DNA: TGCGCCAGCAGCTTGGCCCAGGCCTACGAGCAGTACTTC. Its protein is CASSLAQAYEQYF.

This clonotype has at least ten counts. The gene calls are TRBV7-3 and TRBJ2-2; a possible D gene is TRBD1 (6 bases). The germline V gene encodes CDR1 SGHTA and CDR2 FQGTGA. This CDR3 region has 15 residues. The V and J ends lost 5 bases and 4 bases respectively, with 14 bases between them. CDR3 coding DNA: TGTGCCAGCAGCCTTGGCAGGGGTGGCACCGGGGAGCTGTTTTTT. Protein product: CASSLGRGGTGELFF.

This clonotype was counted many times. This chain links TRBV20-1 with TRBJ2-5; the D call may be TRBD1 or TRBD2 (6 bases each). V dropped 7 bases and J dropped 0 bases, with 12 bases sitting between them. There are 13 residues in the CDR3. The germline gives CDR1 DFQATT, CDR2 SNEGSKA (reference sequence). The CDR3 is CSGNRDYQETQYF. In DNA form, the CDR3 reads TGCAGTGGAAACAGGGACTACCAAGAGACCCAGTACTTC.

V usage is TRBV20-1 and J usage is TRBJ1-5; 8 positions agree with TRBD1. CDR3 size: 17 residues. V shed 0 bases, J shed 2 bases, and the junction held 9 bases outside the gene matches. Germline V gives CDR1 DFQATT, CDR2 SNEGSKA (reference sequence). CDR3 sequence reads: CSARDSGRGRRNQPQHF. CDR3 nucleotides: TGCAGTGCTAGAGATAGTGGCAGGGGGCGCCGCAATCAGCCCCAGCATTTT.

This clonotype was counted many times. The chain couples TRBV18 to TRBJ2-5; 9 bases are shared with TRBD1. CDR3 length equals 15 residues. V trimming: 5 bases; J trimming: 4 bases; junction bases outside the gene matches: 8. Germline V gene lookup returns CDR1 KGHSH and CDR2 LQKENI. As DNA, the CDR3 is TGTGCCAGCTCATCATCCGGGACAGGGCGAGAGACCCAGTACTTC. Translated: CASSSSGTGRETQYF.

In this sample, this clonotype turned up many times. This chain uses TRBV24-1 with TRBJ2-2, with 7 nucleotides matching TRBD2. The V gene's germline CDR1 is KGHDR and CDR2 SFDVKD. The CDR3 loop spans 15 amino acids. J gave up 3 bases and V 6 bases, and 6 bases lay outside the gene matches. This chain's CDR3 is CATSSAGLDTGELFF. The CDR3 region has the DNA TGTGCCACCAGTTCAGCGGGGCTCGACACCGGGGAGCTGTTTTTT.

This clonotype was recorded many times. V usage is TRBV6-1 and J usage is TRBJ2-4, with 10 bases that match TRBD1. There are 15 residues in the CDR3. Germline V gives CDR1 MNHNS, CDR2 SASEGT. After removal of 6 bases from V and 12 bases from J, the junction contained 14 bases not matched to a gene. The CDR3, as DNA: TGTGCCAGCAGAGAGGGAAGCCTGACAGGGGGCCATCAGTACTTC. This sequence encodes CASREGSLTGGHQYF.

The chain has TRBV5-1 and TRBJ2-5; D may be TRBD1 (6 bases). V lost 0 bases and J 8 bases, leaving 11 bases between the germline ends. CDR1 is SGHRS, CDR2 YFSETQ, per germline. The CDR3 is 13 residues long. The CDR3, as DNA: TGCGCCAGCAGCTTGGACAGGGACCAAACCCAGTACTTC. Its translation is CASSLDRDQTQYF. Variable domain in full (rest from reference TRBV5-1 and TRBJ2-5): KAGVTQTPRYLIKTRGQQVTLSCSPISGHRSVSWYQQTPGQGLQFLFEYFSETQRNKGNFPGRFSGRQFSNSRSEMNVSTLELGDSALYLCASSLDRDQTQYFGPGTRLLVL.

Of note for this clonotype: A junction boundary mismatches the germline segment, possibly from a read error. The chain joins TRBV15 to TRBJ1-2; 7 bases map to TRBD1. The CDR3 runs to 16 residues. Germline values: CDR1 LNHNV, CDR2 YYDKDF (reference sequence). CDR3 protein: CATSRDLRGGNYGYSF. CDR3 nucleotide sequence: TGTGCCACCAGCAGAGATTTGCGAGGGGGCAACTATGGCTACAGCTTC.

The rearrangement links TRBV6-4 to TRBJ2-2; D is unresolved. This CDR3 region has 11 residues. CDR1 is MRHNA, CDR2 SNTAGT, per germline. Trimming removed 8 bases from V and 7 bases from J, with 8 bases in between. In nucleotides, the CDR3 is TGTGCCAGCGTAGGAGACGGGGAGCTGTTTTTT. The encoded protein is CASVGDGELFF.

V is TRBV20-1 and J is TRBJ2-5; perhaps TRBD2 as D (6 bases). V shed 6 bases and J shed 7 bases, with 21 bases lying between them. This CDR3 is 14 amino acids long. CDR1 and CDR2 (germline): DFQATT, SNEGSKA (reference sequence). The CDR3 loop is CSADRRTTSGTQYF. CDR3 bases: TGCAGTGCGGACCGAAGGACTACCTCCGGGACCCAGTACTTC.

The table lists this clonotype with a few counts. The chain couples TRBV28 to TRBJ1-1; 12 nucleotides line up with TRBD1. CDR1 is MDHEN, CDR2 SYDVKM, per germline. V was clipped by 6 bases and J by 3 bases; unmatched bases: 11. The CDR3 is 17 residues long. CDR3 in DNA: TGTGCCAGCAGACTATTCCGGGACAGGGGGCCCGACACTGAAGCTTTCTTT. Amino acids: CASRLFRDRGPDTEAFF. Full variable domain (rest looked up from reference TRBV28 and TRBJ1-1): DVKVTQSSRYLVKRTGEKVFLECVQDMDHENMFWYRQDPGLGLRLIYFSYDVKMKEKGDIPEGYSVSREKKERFSLILESASTNQTSMYLCASRLFRDRGPDTEAFFGQGTRLTVV.

At least ten counts were recorded for this clonotype. The chain is built from TRBV7-3 and TRBJ1-2; TRBD1 matches at 8 bases. Germline CDR1 is SGHTA and CDR2 is FQGTGA. This CDR3 spans 16 amino acids. V shed 4 bases and J 6 bases; nucleotides not matched to a gene: 13. The CDR3 here is CASSSDGQGSLHGYTF. Written as DNA, the CDR3 is TGTGCCAGCAGCTCAGATGGACAGGGTTCTCTACATGGCTACACCTTC.

The rearrangement links TRBV12-3 or TRBV12-4 to TRBJ2-5, with 7 positions matching TRBD2. The CDR3 loop spans 13 amino acids. V lost 7 bases, J lost 6 bases, and 8 bases stayed unmatched. CDR3 bases: TGTGCCAGCAAAGAGGGAGCGGGACAGACCCAGTACTTC. This codes for CASKEGAGQTQYF.

There are many counts of this clonotype. The J gene is TRBJ2-5, the V gene TRBV29-1, with unresolved D. The CDR3 spans 14 residues. CDR1 is SQVTM and CDR2 is ANQGSEA in the germline V gene. The V and J ends lost 6 bases and 0 bases respectively, with 14 bases between them. The CDR3 sequence is CSVPLELNQETQYF. The CDR3 DNA reads as TGCAGCGTCCCCCTGGAACTGAACCAAGAGACCCAGTACTTC. The complete variable domain, with remaining parts taken from reference TRBV29-1 and TRBJ2-5, reads SAVISQKPSRDICQRGTSLTIQCQVDSQVTMMFWYRQQPGQSLTLIATANQGSEATYESGFVIDKFPISRPNLTFSTLTVSNMSPEDSSIYLCSVPLELNQETQYFGPGTRLLVL.

This clonotype has ten or more counts. The chain recombines TRBV20-1 with TRBJ2-5, with 12 nucleotides matching TRBD1. The ends lost 5 bases at V and 0 bases at J; junction bases unmatched: 7. The CDR3 has 16 residues. Germline V gene sequence: CDR1 DFQATT, CDR2 SNEGSKA (reference sequence). CDR3 protein: CSAGTGGVLDQETQYF. In nucleotides, the CDR3 is TGCAGTGCTGGGACAGGGGGCGTGTTGGACCAAGAGACCCAGTACTTC.

This chain joins TRBV28 and TRBJ2-7, with D perhaps TRBD1 (5 bases). The germline CDR1 and CDR2 sequences are MDHEN and SYDVKM. The CDR3 sequence is 15 residues long. V was shortened by 3 bases and J by 6 bases, with 18 bases between the two germline ends. CDR3 sequence (DNA): TGTGCCAGCAGTTTCGGTCCTGGGGCAGCTTCCGAGCAGTACTTC. Residues: CASSFGPGAASEQYF.

Only a few counts were recorded for this clonotype. A much larger clone lies a single base off, so this may be a read error. The chain uses TRBV5-1 and TRBJ1-1; D may be TRBD1 (6 bases). The CDR3 covers 14 residues. The germline V gene has CDR1 SGHRS and CDR2 YFSETQ. The V end lost 6 bases, the J end lost 4 bases, and 16 bases lay between the germline ends. CDR3 loop: CASTPGHMSTEAFF. Written as DNA, the CDR3 is TGCGCCAGCACTCCGGGACACATGAGCACTGAAGCTTTCTTT.

Here the CDR3 DNA reads TGTGCCAGCAGTTTGTCATGGACAGTTGGTTATGGCTACACCTTC. Its protein product is CASSLSWTVGYGYTF. The rearrangement uses TRBV28 and TRBJ1-2; a weak D match, TRBD1 (6 bases). Looked up from germline, CDR1 is MDHEN and CDR2 is SYDVKM. This CDR3 is 15 amino acids long. V was cut by 3 bases and J by 5 bases, with 16 bases left in between.

The chain employs TRBV2 and TRBJ2-7, with D possibly TRBD1 on 6 matching bases. CDR3 size: 15 residues. Trimming took 4 bases from V and 1 from J, leaving 14 bases between them. CDR1 and CDR2 from the germline V gene are SNHLY and FYNNEI. In DNA, the CDR3 is TGTGCCAGCAGTGGGGGGCAGGCCGCTTCCTACGAGCAGTACTTC. Its protein is CASSGGQAASYEQYF.